The clone carrying this T cell receptor (beta chain) was observed a few times. The data stem from a study of blood T cell repertoires in COVID-19. About the research overall: Samples of COVID-19 (acute and convalescent) were obtained from the United States, Italy and Spain. The cDNA or gDNA used as material had been derived from T cells, B-cell-depleted T cells, or PBMCs.

Authors' methods: By means of reference gene primer amplification, nucleated cell counts were estimated. Generated by immunoSEQ multiplex PCR, the TCRdb table keeps only in-frame clones and is missing some. That table is the source of V, J and clone size, and D and trimming were worked out from the DNA. This table holds over 100,000 clones, roughly three quarters found once. Germline V gene data show CDR1 as KGHDR and CDR2 as SFDVKD. This CDR3 contains 19 residues. V shed 4 bases and J 0 bases; nucleotides not matched to a gene: 8. The V call is TRBV24-1, the J call TRBJ2-1, with 13 positions matching TRBD2. Sequenced sample: peripheral blood. The sequence was obtained from a woman aged 70-85 years with acute or convalescent COVID-19. Here the CDR3 DNA reads TGTGCCACCAGTGAACACGGGACTAGCGGGATACACTCCTACAATGAGCAGTTCTTC. Residues: CATSEHGTSGIHSYNEQFF.